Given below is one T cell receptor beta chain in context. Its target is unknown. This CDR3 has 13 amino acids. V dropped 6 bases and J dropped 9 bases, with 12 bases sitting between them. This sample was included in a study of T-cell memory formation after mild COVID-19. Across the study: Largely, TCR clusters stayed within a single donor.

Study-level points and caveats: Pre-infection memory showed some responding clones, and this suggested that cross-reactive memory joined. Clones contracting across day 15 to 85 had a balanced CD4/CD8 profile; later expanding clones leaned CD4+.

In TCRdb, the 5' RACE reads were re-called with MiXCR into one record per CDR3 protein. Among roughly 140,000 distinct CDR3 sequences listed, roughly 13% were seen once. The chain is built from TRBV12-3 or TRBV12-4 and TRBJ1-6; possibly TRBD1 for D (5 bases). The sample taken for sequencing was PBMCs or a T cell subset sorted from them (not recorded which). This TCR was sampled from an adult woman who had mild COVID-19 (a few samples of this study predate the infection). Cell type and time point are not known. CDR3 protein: CASSLREGSPLHF. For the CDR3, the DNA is TGTGCCAGCAGCCTCAGGGAAGGTTCACCCCTCCACTTT.